This TCR beta chain comes out of a study of blood T cell repertoires in COVID-19. The wider study: COVID-19 samples, acute and convalescent, were from the United States, Italy and Spain.

Germline V gene lookup returns CDR1 SEHNR and CDR2 FQNEAQ (reference sequence). The V and J ends lost 5 bases and 3 bases, in that order; junction bases with no gene match: 9. The CDR3 length is 15 residues. As handled by the study authors: Amplification of reference gene primers was used by the study to estimate nucleated cell counts. Assay used: immunoSEQ multiplex PCR; TCRdb lists only in-frame clones, some missing. That table gives V, J and clone size, and the DNA gave D and trimming. This sample has about 430,000 clones, with roughly 90% found just once. Cohorts were assigned according to the clinical history that participants reported. In the 2 weeks before study entry, exposed participants met a COVID-19 case, which was PCR-confirmed or clinician-diagnosed.

The receptor's source is a young woman who had been exposed to COVID-19. What was sequenced was PBMCs or T cells enriched from blood (not recorded which). The V call is TRBV7-9, the J call TRBJ1-1; 7 bases agree with TRBD1. CDR3 DNA sequence: TGTGCCAGCAGCCCCTCGACAGGGCGGTACACTGAAGCTTTCTTT. Translating it yields CASSPSTGRYTEAFF.